Below, 17 T cell receptor beta chains from the same sample are listed, as sequenced in a study of molecular identifiers for immune sequencing clone quantification (dated by TCRdb to the late 2010s). The library was made by PCR. Sequencing took place on a NextSeq 500. TCRdb took the public reads, trimmed them with fastp at Q25, ran MiXCR for clone calling and kept in-frame beta chains. Merged by CDR3 protein, the rows form single entries marked with the most common genes and DNA. Counted in this sample were about 320,000 distinct CDR3 sequences; 24% of them appeared once. About 0.73% of the sample is held by the ten biggest clonotypes. Specimen: naive CD8+ T cells from blood, with Jurkat cell RNA spiked in. The intended sense of this specimen's cell subset or site label: FACS-sorted CD8+CD4-CCR7+CD45RA+ naive T cells. The receptors shown here come from a human donor in good health. Some libraries in this study had Jurkat cell RNA spiked in.

The chain joins TRBV7-9 to TRBJ1-4; tentatively, D is TRBD1 (5 bases). The CDR3 loop spans 16 amino acids. In germline, CDR1 is SEHNR, CDR2 FQNEAQ (reference sequence). The V end lost 5 bases, the J end lost 0 bases, and 13 bases lay between the germline ends. The CDR3 protein is CASSASRGSTNEKLFF. The DNA of the CDR3 is TGTGCCAGCAGCGCATCAAGGGGTTCAACTAATGAAAAACTGTTTTTT.

This clonotype appeared many times. CDR3 sequence (DNA): TGTGCCAGCAGCGTTTGGGGGGAAAAACTGTTTTTT. It encodes CASSVWGEKLFF. This rearrangement joins TRBV7-8 to TRBJ1-4, with D perhaps matching TRBD1 (5 bases). Per the germline V gene, CDR1 is SGHVS and CDR2 is FQNEAQ. CDR3 length: 12 amino acids. V lost 5 bases and J lost 8, with 9 bases in between.

This clonotype appeared many times. The CDR3 region is CASSLSGTSYTGELFF. CDR3 coding DNA: TGTGCCAGCAGCCTAAGCGGGACTTCCTACACCGGGGAGCTGTTTTTT. The rearrangement joins TRBV3-1 to TRBJ2-2; 7 bases line up with TRBD2. Germline trimming cut 4 bases from V and 3 bases from J; bases unmatched to any gene: 8. The CDR3 is 16 amino acids. CDR1 LGHDT and CDR2 YNNKEL come from the germline V gene (reference sequence).

V and J are TRBV30 and TRBJ2-7; tentatively, D is TRBD1 (6 bases). The ends were cut back, 5 bases at V and 3 bases at J, with 17 bases in the middle. Germline assignment: CDR1 GTSNPN and CDR2 SVGIG (reference sequence). The CDR3 runs to 14 residues. The CDR3 reads CAWSPGQSGYEQYF. CDR3 bases: TGTGCCTGGTCCCCTGGACAGTCAGGCTACGAGCAGTACTTC.

This clonotype has only a few counts. The V and J genes are TRBV5-1 and TRBJ1-6; D call uncertain. V lost 1 base to trimming and J lost 12 bases, with 11 bases between them. The CDR3 sequence is 13 residues long. CDR1 is SGHRS and CDR2 is YFSETQ in the germline V gene. The CDR3 reads CASSLNGGLPLHF. For the CDR3, the DNA is TGCGCCAGCAGCTTGAACGGAGGCCTACCCCTCCACTTT. Full variable domain (outside the CDR3, taken from reference TRBV5-1 and TRBJ1-6): KAGVTQTPRYLIKTRGQQVTLSCSPISGHRSVSWYQQTPGQGLQFLFEYFSETQRNKGNFPGRFSGRQFSNSRSEMNVSTLELGDSALYLCASSLNGGLPLHFGNGTRLTVT.

The chain combines TRBV11-2 with TRBJ2-7; weak D call: TRBD1 (6 bases). The CDR3 is made up of 13 amino acids. V lost 1 base and J lost 6, with 10 bases in between. The germline gives CDR1 SGHAT, CDR2 FQNNGV. The CDR3 here is CASSLVRGPEQYF. DNA for the CDR3: TGTGCCAGCAGCTTAGTCAGGGGACCCGAGCAGTACTTC.

There are many counts of this clonotype. The J gene is TRBJ1-1, the V gene TRBV28; TRBD1 matches at 9 bases. V gave up 4 bases and J gave up 4 bases; unmatched junction bases: 4. CDR1 and CDR2 from the germline V gene are MDHEN and SYDVKM. This CDR3 is 14 amino acids long. For the CDR3, the DNA is TGTGCCAGCAGTTACAGGGGGCTGGTCACTGAAGCTTTCTTT. It is translated as CASSYRGLVTEAFF.

About this clonotype itself: One end of the junction is discordant with germline, which a read error may explain. CDR3 residues: CASRGDRNSNPPQHF. CDR3 nucleotides: TGTGCCAGCAGAGGGGACAGGAATAGCAATCCGCCCCAGCATTTT. The V and J genes are TRBV28 and TRBJ1-5, with 8 bases matching TRBD1. The germline gives CDR1 MDHEN, CDR2 SYDVKM. This CDR3 contains 15 residues.

Concerning this clonotype itself: Possible read error: a much larger clone is one base away. J is TRBJ2-7 and V is TRBV7-9; D perhaps matches TRBD1 (5 bases). V lost 5 bases to trimming and J lost 2 bases, with 16 bases between them. Germline V CDR1 and CDR2: SEHNR, FQNEAQ (reference sequence). The CDR3 totals 15 residues. Written as DNA, the CDR3 is TGTGCCAGCAGCCCCCCGAACGACAGCGCCTACGAGCAGTACTTC. Its protein product is CASSPPNDSAYEQYF.

This chain uses TRBV13 with TRBJ1-1; D is undetermined. CDR1 and CDR2 (germline): PRHDT, FYEKMQ (reference sequence). The CDR3 is made up of 14 amino acids. V was trimmed by 7 bases and J by 6 bases, leaving 18 bases between them. In DNA, the CDR3 is TGTGCCAGCACCGTCCGCCAGCCCCAAGCTGAAGCTTTCTTT. This codes for CASTVRQPQAEAFF.

This clonotype was recorded many times. This chain uses TRBV9 with TRBJ2-7; 10 bases match TRBD2. With V trimmed by 4 bases and J by 5 bases, 3 bases remained unmatched. This CDR3 has 13 residues. Germline values: CDR1 SGDLS, CDR2 YYNGEE. The CDR3 coding sequence is TGTGCCAGCAGCTTCGGGACTAGCGACGAGCAGTACTTC. It codes for CASSFGTSDEQYF. Based on the CDR3 plus reference TRBV9 and TRBJ2-7, the full variable domain is DSGVTQTPKHLITATGQRVTLRCSPRSGDLSVYWYQQSLDQGLQFLIQYYNGEERAKGNILERFSAQQFPDLHSELNLSSLELGDSALYFCASSFGTSDEQYFGPGTRLTVT.

This clonotype was detected ten times or more. The CDR3 region has the DNA TGCAGTGCTAGATTGCCAGGCGGGGGACAGCCCCAGCATTTT. This gives the protein CSARLPGGGQPQHF. The genes are TRBV20-1 and TRBJ1-5; possibly TRBD1 for D (5 bases). Deletions cut 2 bases from V and 7 bases from J, with 15 bases between. The CDR3 runs to 14 residues. Germline CDR1 and CDR2: DFQATT and SNEGSKA (reference sequence).

This clonotype was seen a few times. The chain couples TRBV4-1 to TRBJ2-3; D unresolved. Germline V CDR1 and CDR2: MGHRA, YSYEKL. V dropped 0 bases and J dropped 1 base, with 14 bases sitting between them. The CDR3 runs 17 residues. Written as DNA, the CDR3 is TGCGCCAGCAGCCAAGAAGGTGGCAGGCTAGGCACAGATACGCAGTATTTT. It yields the protein CASSQEGGRLGTDTQYF.

V and J are TRBV3-1 and TRBJ2-3; 10 bases fit TRBD2. CDR1 is LGHDT and CDR2 is YNNKEL in the germline V gene (reference sequence). With V trimmed by 5 bases and J by 2 bases, 7 bases remained unmatched. The CDR3 has 16 amino acids. In DNA, the CDR3 is TGTGCCAGCAGCACATTCCTAGCGGGGGCCACAGATACGCAGTATTTT. Its translation: CASSTFLAGATDTQYF.

In regard to this clonotype: A much larger clone is a single base away; this may be a read error. The chain joins TRBV4-3 to TRBJ2-7, with no clear D. Between the trimmed V and J ends, which lost 1 base and 0 bases, there was a span of 10 bases. Germline CDR1 reads LGHNA; CDR2 reads YSLEER. The CDR3 has 15 residues. CDR3 loop: CASSQGRTGSYEQYF. As DNA, the CDR3 is TGCGCCAGCAGCCAAGGTCGGACCGGCTCCTACGAGCAGTACTTC.

Of note for this clonotype: One base away lies a much larger clone, so this may be a sequencing read error. The chain joins TRBV12-3 or TRBV12-4 to TRBJ2-3; 8 bases map to TRBD1. V dropped 5 bases and J dropped 7; count of bases not matched to a gene: 5. The length of the CDR3 is 13 residues. The CDR3 here is CASSDRGVNTQYF. The CDR3 bases are TGTGCCAGCAGTGACAGGGGTGTAAATACGCAGTATTTT.

This clonotype was counted ten times or more. V gene TRBV19 combines with J gene TRBJ1-2; 7 bases align to TRBD1. Germline V gene lookup returns CDR1 LNHDA and CDR2 SQIVND (reference sequence). V lost 7 bases to trimming and J lost 7 bases; unmatched junction nucleotides: 18. The CDR3 loop spans 16 amino acids. The CDR3 spells CASTSTSRGQGTGYTF. The DNA for the CDR3 is TGTGCCAGTACCAGTACTTCTAGGGGGCAAGGGACTGGCTACACCTTC.